The following is a TCR beta chain sequence with its context. This clone has a single count. It has no known antigen specificity. Per-base qualities were not stored, and no clone one base away is much larger. Genomic DNA was extracted from sorted cells for sequencing of the TCRbeta CDR3 region. TCRbeta CDR3 regions were sequenced using the immunoSEQ Assay. The table was pulled from immuneACCESS by TCRdb, which kept in-frame rearrangements only. Such tables lose some clones; where checked, under half of the loss comes from unresolved V genes, and the rest has no known cause. The sample table shows tens of thousands of clones, and about 94% are seen once. The ten biggest clones cover roughly 1.1% of the sample. Measured from the cysteine to the phenylalanine, the CDR3 is 16 residues long. Left in the record is the CDR3 DNA by itself, 48 bases read in frame from the first base. V and J are trimmed by 2 bases and 5 bases, and the gene matches miss 11 bases of the junction. The germline V gene encodes CDR1 SGHRS and CDR2 YFSETQ.

The sample originates from a study of OX40 agonist ivuxolimab in advanced cancers. In the study overall: Ivuxolimab was an agonistic, fully human IgG2 monoclonal antibody directed against OX40 (CD134), a costimulatory receptor. A male proportion of roughly 80% and a mean age of about 60 years, ranging from 23 to 79, were recorded for the dose-escalation cohort. Partial responses occurred in three dose-escalation patients: two with cutaneous melanoma and one with hepatocellular carcinoma. Patients were allowed to have had prior anti-PD-1, anti-PD-L1 or anti-CTLA-4 therapy, and 40% of the dose-escalation patients had previously received checkpoint inhibitors. The paper describes the monotherapy dose-escalation part (N of about 55 patients) of the phase I trial of ivuxolimab. Of the approximately 54 patients in dose escalation, about 20 had hepatocellular carcinoma, some 15 had melanoma, 9 had renal cell carcinoma and 9 had head and neck cancer. Intravenous ivuxolimab was administered to patients every 2 weeks at six dose levels: 0.01, 0.1, 0.3, 1.5, 3 and 10 mg/kg. Peripheral TCRbeta sequencing was intended to test whether TCR sequence diversity was altered and clonal T-cell expansion was caused by ivuxolimab. The research as a whole found: Partial responders in the 0.1-3.0 mg/kg groups had among the lowest normalized peripheral clonal expansion, especially among CD8+ T cells. Which antigens the clonally expanded peripheral T cells were specific for was not determined. Clonal expansion of both CD4+ and CD8+ blood T cells was observed from baseline to week 6 at doses 0.1 to 3.0 mg/kg. Low levels of normalized T-cell clonal expansion were also seen in some patients who did not respond. After ivuxolimab, expanded clones were on average more numerous among CD8+ T cells than among CD4+ T cells.

Patients with a history of autoimmune disease or receiving systemic immunosuppression were excluded from the trial. Peripheral blood for TCR sequencing was drawn from every dose cohort at baseline, at cycle 4 day 1 and at cycle 7 day 1. The samples were drawn from a first-in-human, open-label, multicenter phase I dose-escalation trial of ivuxolimab. Adults with locally advanced or metastatic head and neck squamous cell, hepatocellular, melanoma or renal cell carcinoma were enrolled in the trial. Before TCR sequencing, CD4+ and CD8+ T cells were separately sorted from peripheral blood. The sequencing used CD4+ or CD8+ T cells sorted from blood, collected in a trial of the OX40 agonist ivuxolimab. This TCR derives from an adult with an advanced solid tumor such as melanoma, head and neck, liver or kidney cancer. The V and J segments used are TRBV5-1 and TRBJ2-5; TRBD1 agrees with 8 junctional bases. At the DNA level, the sequence is TGCGCCAGCAGCTTAGTGGACAGGGACCTTCGGGAGACCCAGTACTTC. The resulting protein is CASSLVDRDLRETQYF.